The 15 T cell receptor beta chains reported below all come from one sample, sequenced in a study of T cell responses to AZD1222 COVID-19 vaccine. Assay: immunoSEQ multiplex PCR; the TCRdb copy retains only in-frame clones and omits some. The sample includes 200,000 to 250,000 clones, 90% to 95% of them seen just once. The sample in question was peripheral blood, obtained on day 0 of MenACWY control vaccination. These TCRs come from an adult in good health.

The chain employs TRBV7-9 and TRBJ1-2, with TRBD1 as a possible D gene (6 bases). The germline CDR1 and CDR2 sequences are SEHNR and FQNEAQ (reference sequence). This CDR3 spans 14 amino acids. V lost 1 base and J 8 bases, leaving 14 bases between the germline ends. DNA for the CDR3: TGTGCCAGCAGCTTAGTATCGGGGGCGGTCGGCTACACCTTC. Translation: CASSLVSGAVGYTF.

V gene TRBV19 combines with J gene TRBJ1-1; D is uncertain. This CDR3 is built from 12 residues. CDR1 is LNHDA, CDR2 SQIVND, per germline (reference sequence). V dropped 5 bases and J dropped 2 bases, with 6 bases sitting between them. CDR3 coding DNA: TGTGCCAGTAGTTTTGGAAACACTGAAGCTTTCTTT. It specifies CASSFGNTEAFF.

The J gene is TRBJ1-1, the V gene TRBV11-2; D unclear. The CDR3 length is 14 residues. In germline, CDR1 is SGHAT, CDR2 FQNNGV. Trimming left V 3 bases short and J 1 base short, with 9 bases between. CDR3 bases: TGTGCCAGCAGCTTTAGCCGGACGAACACTGAAGCTTTCTTT. It encodes CASSFSRTNTEAFF.

This sequence joins TRBV7-3 and TRBJ1-2, with a possible D match to TRBD1 (6 bases). Trimming took 0 bases from V and 3 from J, leaving 8 bases between them. The length of the CDR3 is 14 residues. Germline CDR1 and CDR2: SGHTA and FQGTGA. CDR3 bases: TGTGCCAGCAGCTTAACGGCAGGGGACTATGGCTACACCTTC. This encodes CASSLTAGDYGYTF.

The chain uses TRBV28 and TRBJ1-3; D remains ambiguous. The V gene's germline CDR1 is MDHEN and CDR2 SYDVKM. The CDR3 runs 14 residues. V lost 4 bases and J lost 0, with 7 bases in between. The CDR3 DNA reads TGTGCCAGCAGTTCGGGGTTCTCTGGAAACACCATATATTTT. This sequence encodes CASSSGFSGNTIYF. Full variable domain (missing parts from reference TRBV28 and TRBJ1-3): DVKVTQSSRYLVKRTGEKVFLECVQDMDHENMFWYRQDPGLGLRLIYFSYDVKMKEKGDIPEGYSVSREKKERFSLILESASTNQTSMYLCASSSGFSGNTIYFGEGSWLTVV.

This clone was observed a single time. The chain combines TRBV6-2 or TRBV6-3 with TRBJ1-2, with D hard to call. The V end lost 5 bases, the J end lost 3 bases, and 13 bases lay between the germline ends. Germline V lookup: CDR1 MNHEY, CDR2 SVGEGT. The CDR3 has 14 amino acids. The CDR3 nucleotides are TGTGCCAGCAGTCGGTCAGGTTCAGACTATGGCTACACCTTC. Its protein product is CASSRSGSDYGYTF.

The chain couples TRBV7-9 to TRBJ1-3, with D hard to call. The CDR3 loop spans 14 amino acids. Per germline, CDR1 SEHNR and CDR2 FQNEAQ (reference sequence). V was shortened by 1 base and J by 8 bases, with 12 bases between the two germline ends. CDR3 residues: CASSLEGLMDTIYF. CDR3 in DNA: TGTGCCAGCAGCTTAGAAGGGTTAATGGACACCATATATTTT.

This chain links TRBV6-1 with TRBJ1-2; weak D call: TRBD1 (6 bases). Trimming shortened V by 3 bases and J by 4 bases, and 9 bases separated the two germline ends. This CDR3 contains 13 residues. Germline V gene data show CDR1 as MNHNS and CDR2 as SASEGT. The CDR3 sequence is CASSDGGRYGYTF. The CDR3, as DNA: TGTGCCAGCAGTGATGGGGGCCGCTATGGCTACACCTTC.

Points on this clone: Other DNA sequences in the same sample also yield this CDR3. J is TRBJ1-5 and V is TRBV29-1, with TRBD1 matching over 9 bases. This CDR3 is 13 amino acids long. J lost 5 bases, V lost 4 bases, and 3 bases had no gene match. Germline V gene data show CDR1 as SQVTM and CDR2 as ANQGSEA. The CDR3 here is CSVGTGVDQPQHF. In DNA, the CDR3 is TGCAGCGTTGGGACAGGGGTAGATCAGCCCCAGCATTTT.

This chain uses TRBV7-2 with TRBJ2-7, with 8 positions matching TRBD1. The V gene's germline CDR1 is SGHTA and CDR2 FQGNSA. The CDR3 consists of 16 residues. V shed 1 base, J shed 3 bases, and the junction held 8 bases outside the gene matches. The CDR3 here is CASSLGAGGAIYEQYF. CDR3 in DNA: TGTGCCAGCAGCTTAGGGGCAGGGGGCGCGATCTACGAGCAGTACTTC.

The chain joins TRBV9 to TRBJ2-5; 9 bases are shared with TRBD1. Germline CDR1 and CDR2: SGDLS and YYNGEE. This CDR3 has 17 residues. V lost 3 bases and J lost 0; bases outside the gene matches: 9. CDR3 sequence: CASSGGQGNLHQETQYF. Here the CDR3 DNA reads TGTGCCAGCAGCGGTGGACAGGGGAATTTGCACCAAGAGACCCAGTACTTC.

V usage is TRBV9 and J usage is TRBJ1-2, with 8 bases identical to TRBD1. The V gene end was trimmed by 4 bases and the J gene end by 4 bases; junction bases not matched to a gene: 6. The CDR3 has 14 residues. Germline V lookup: CDR1 SGDLS, CDR2 YYNGEE. CDR3 bases: TGTGCCAGCAGCATCACAGACAGGGGCTATGGCTACACCTTC. The encoded protein is CASSITDRGYGYTF. The full variable domain, completed using reference TRBV9 and TRBJ1-2, is DSGVTQTPKHLITATGQRVTLRCSPRSGDLSVYWYQQSLDQGLQFLIQYYNGEERAKGNILERFSAQQFPDLHSELNLSSLELGDSALYFCASSITDRGYGYTFGSGTRLTVV.

J is TRBJ2-1 and V is TRBV3-1 (or the pseudogene TRBV3-2); D may match TRBD1 or TRBD2 (6 bases each). The CDR3 spans 15 residues. V dropped 8 bases and J dropped 0 bases, with 14 bases sitting between them. Per germline, CDR1 LGHDT and CDR2 YNNKEL (reference sequence). CDR3 in amino acids: CASPTGALSYNEQFF. The CDR3 DNA reads as TGTGCCAGCCCTACGGGGGCGCTCTCCTACAATGAGCAGTTCTTC.

The rearrangement uses TRBV27 and TRBJ1-6, with D possibly TRBD1 on 6 matching bases. This CDR3 comprises 15 residues. Germline lookup yields CDR1 MNHEY and CDR2 SMNVEV (reference sequence). Trimming took off 5 bases at V and 10 bases at J, with 18 bases between the two ends. DNA of the CDR3: TGTGCCAGCAGTCTGGGGGCGGGGAAAGGCTCACCCCTCCACTTT. This encodes CASSLGAGKGSPLHF.

The chain recombines TRBV7-9 with TRBJ1-6; D is undetermined. This CDR3 has 11 amino acids. V was clipped by 1 base and J by 14 bases, with 6 bases between them. Germline V gives CDR1 SEHNR, CDR2 FQNEAQ (reference sequence). CDR3 in amino acids: CASSLGTSLHF. The CDR3 DNA reads as TGTGCCAGCAGCTTAGGGACGTCCCTCCACTTT. The variable domain in full, with the rest retrieved from reference TRBV7-9 and TRBJ1-6, is DTGVSQNPRHKITKRGQNVTFRCDPISEHNRLYWYRQTLGQGPEFLTYFQNEAQLEKSRLLSDRFSAERPKGSFSTLEIQRTEQGDSAMYLCASSLGTSLHFGNGTRLTVT.